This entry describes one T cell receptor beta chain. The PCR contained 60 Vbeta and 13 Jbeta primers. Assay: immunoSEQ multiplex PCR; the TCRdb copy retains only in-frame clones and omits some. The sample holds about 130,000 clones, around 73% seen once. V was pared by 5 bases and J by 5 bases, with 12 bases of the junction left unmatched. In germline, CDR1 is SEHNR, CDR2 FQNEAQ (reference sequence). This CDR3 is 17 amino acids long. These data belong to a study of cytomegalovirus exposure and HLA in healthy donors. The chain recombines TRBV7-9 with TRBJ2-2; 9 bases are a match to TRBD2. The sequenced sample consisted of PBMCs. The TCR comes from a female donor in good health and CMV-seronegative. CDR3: CASSPFSGGGRTGELFF. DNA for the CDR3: TGTGCCAGCAGCCCATTTAGCGGGGGCGGTCGAACCGGGGAGCTGTTTTTT. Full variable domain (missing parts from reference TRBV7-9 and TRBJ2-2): DTGVSQNPRHKITKRGQNVTFRCDPISEHNRLYWYRQTLGQGPEFLTYFQNEAQLEKSRLLSDRFSAERPKGSFSTLEIQRTEQGDSAMYLCASSPFSGGGRTGELFFGEGSRLTVL.